Listed below are T cell receptor beta chains from one sample, sequenced in a study of CD8 T cells in ankylosing spondylitis. TCRdb re-called the 5' RACE reads with MiXCR, one entry per CDR3 protein. The data show about 750,000 distinct CDR3 sequences, 15% to 20% seen once. Sequenced: blood, either unsorted or a sorted T cell fraction (not recorded which). The receptor set was obtained from a male donor with ankylosing spondylitis. CDR3s include the opening cysteine and the closing phenylalanine or tryptophan. A D gene is named only where the DNA matches it firmly. Some rows have no size entry. The others give once, few or many, or a class for an expanded clone.

D gene,clone size,J gene,V gene,CDR3 protein,CDR3 DNA
TRBD1,few,TRBJ1-4,TRBV12-3/TRBV12-4,CASKRQGAANEKLFF,TGTGCCAGCAAGAGGCAGGGGGCTGCTAATGAAAAACTGTTTTTT
-,few,TRBJ1-4,TRBV15,CATSRDRGDIGLFF,TGTGCCACCAGCAGAGATCGGGGCGACATAGGACTGTTTTTT
-,-,TRBJ2-7,TRBV12-3/TRBV12-4,CASRGGPSGYEQYF,TGTGCCAGCAGGGGGGGTCCCTCAGGCTACGAGCAGTACTTC
TRBD1,few,TRBJ2-1,TRBV11-2,CASSSPGQGQQFF,TGTGCCAGCAGCTCTCCCGGACAGGGGCAGCAGTTCTTC
TRBD2,few,TRBJ2-1,TRBV2,CASSPGTSFYNEQFF,TGTGCCAGCAGCCCCGGGACTAGCTTCTACAATGAGCAGTTCTTC
TRBD1,-,TRBJ2-7,TRBV7-8,CASSRGQGAYYEQYF,TGTGCCAGCAGCAGAGGACAGGGGGCATATTACGAGCAGTACTTC
-,few,TRBJ2-3,TRBV10-3,CAITPSGNEPKLRTDTQYF,TGTGCCATCACCCCCAGCGGCAACGAACCCAAACTTCGCACAGATACGCAGTATTTT
-,few,TRBJ1-1,TRBV5-1,CASSLAGIGNTEAFF,TGCGCCAGCAGCTTGGCGGGTATAGGGAACACTGAAGCTTTCTTT
-,-,TRBJ2-7,TRBV5-5,CASSYPGYEQYF,TGTGCCAGCAGCTACCCGGGCTACGAGCAGTACTTC
TRBD1,-,TRBJ2-1,TRBV20-1,CSAQILKGANNEQFF,TGCAGTGCTCAAATCCTCAAGGGGGCAAACAATGAGCAGTTCTTC
-,few,TRBJ2-3,TRBV7-3,CASSLTITDTQYF,TGTGCCAGCAGCTTAACGATAACGGATACGCAGTATTTT